The clone carrying this TCR beta chain occurred many times. What it recognizes is unknown. Trimming shortened V by 1 base and J by 7 bases, and 11 bases separated the two germline ends. The CDR3 is 13 amino acids. This entry comes from a study of response to subunit inactivated influenza vaccine. Study-wide results and limits: There was a suggestion from the authors that each seasonal influenza vaccination recruits few new T cells.

From the RT-PCR reads, TCRdb called clonotypes with MiXCR, one entry per CDR3 protein. The sample lists about 500,000 distinct CDR3 sequences, less than 7.5% occurring once. The sample in question was PBMCs from blood, obtained less than 30 months after vaccination. This receptor was taken from a man aged 50-75 years who received an inactivated influenza vaccine. The rearrangement joins TRBV12-3 or TRBV12-4 to TRBJ2-7; D not certain. CDR3 coding DNA: TGTGCCAGCAGTTTAGTTCTCTCTGGAGAGCAGTACTTC. It encodes CASSLVLSGEQYF.